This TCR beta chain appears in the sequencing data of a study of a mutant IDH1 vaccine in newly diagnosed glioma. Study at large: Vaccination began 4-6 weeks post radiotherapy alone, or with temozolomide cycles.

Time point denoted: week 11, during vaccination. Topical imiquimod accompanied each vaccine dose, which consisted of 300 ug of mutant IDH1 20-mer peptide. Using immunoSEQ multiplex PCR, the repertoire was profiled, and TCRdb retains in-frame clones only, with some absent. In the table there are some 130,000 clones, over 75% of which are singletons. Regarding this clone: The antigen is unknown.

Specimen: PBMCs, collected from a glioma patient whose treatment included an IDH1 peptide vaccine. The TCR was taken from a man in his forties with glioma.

CDR3 in amino acids: CASSLESGQGGEKLFF. In DNA, the CDR3 is TGTGCCAGCAGCCTGGAAAGTGGCCAGGGTGGAGAAAAACTGTTTTTT. The chain uses TRBV11-1 and TRBJ1-4, with a possible D match to TRBD1 (5 bases). V was shortened by 5 bases and J by 8 bases, with 21 bases between the two germline ends. The length of the CDR3 is 16 residues. Germline V gene data show CDR1 as SGHAT and CDR2 as FQDESV (reference sequence).